One sample yielded the 9 T cell receptor beta chains listed below, sequenced in a study of blood T cell repertoires in COVID-19 (dated by TCRdb to the early 2020s). Receptor libraries were prepared by the immunoSEQ multiplex PCR assay. This is the immuneACCESS table as TCRdb keeps it, with only in-frame sequences that have V and J called. A part of the clones is gone; compared with another copy, unresolved V genes explain less than half, and the rest is unexplained. The sample includes 130,000 or so clones, with around 89% observed a single time. About 17% of the sample comes from the top ten. Material: peripheral blood. These receptors were obtained from a man in his forties or fifties with active or convalescent COVID-19.

The rearrangement joins TRBV25-1 to TRBJ1-4, with a possible D match to TRBD1 (5 bases). V lost 3 bases and J 7 bases, leaving 12 bases between the germline ends. Germline V lookup: CDR1 MGHDK, CDR2 SYGVNS. The CDR3 runs to 14 residues. This CDR3 reads CASSDGQGGEKLFF. CDR3 in DNA: TGTGCCAGCAGTGATGGGCAGGGCGGTGAAAAACTGTTTTTT.

J is TRBJ1-4 and V is TRBV4-3; possibly TRBD1 for D (5 bases). The length of the CDR3 is 17 residues. The germline CDR1 and CDR2 sequences are LGHNA and YSLEER. The V end was cut by 0 bases, the J end by 8 bases, with 19 bases between. The CDR3 DNA is TGCGCCAGCAGCCAAGATCCCCCGGGGGGGATCGGGGAAAAACTGTTTTTT. As protein: CASSQDPPGGIGEKLFF.

The gene calls are TRBV23-1 and TRBJ1-1; TRBD1 matches 10 bases. TRBV23-1 belongs to the ORF category, with a function that is uncertain. The J segment lost 1 base and the V segment lost 0 bases, leaving 2 bases of the junction unmatched. This CDR3 has 16 residues. The CDR3 coding sequence is TGCGCCAGCAGTCAATCGGGACAGGGGCGGAACACTGAAGCTTTCTTT. Residues: CASSQSGQGRNTEAFF.

The chain couples TRBV2 to TRBJ2-2; no reliable D call. This CDR3 has 14 residues. V was clipped by 6 bases and J by 5 bases, with 13 bases between them. Germline V gene sequence: CDR1 SNHLY, CDR2 FYNNEI. CDR3 in DNA: TGTGCCAGCAGGAGTACTAAGGTTACCGGGGAGCTGTTTTTT. It is translated as CASRSTKVTGELFF. The full variable domain, in which reference TRBV2 and TRBJ2-2 provide the parts outside the CDR3, is EPEVTQTPSHQVTQMGQEVILRCVPISNHLYFYWYRQILGQKVEFLVSFYNNEISEKSEIFDDQFSVERPDGSNFTLKIRSTKLEDSAMYFCASRSTKVTGELFFGEGSRLTVL.

The V and J genes are TRBV27 and TRBJ2-4; D call uncertain. Germline V gives CDR1 MNHEY, CDR2 SMNVEV (reference sequence). Trimming stripped 0 bases from V and 0 bases from J, with 6 bases between. The CDR3 extends over 15 amino acids. CDR3 in DNA: TGTGCCAGCAGTTTATCGTTCCTAGCCAAAAACATTCAGTACTTC. Its translation is CASSLSFLAKNIQYF.

V and J are TRBV5-1 and TRBJ1-1, with TRBD1 identical over 10 bases. V gave up 4 bases and J gave up 0 bases; unmatched junction bases: 6. From germline, CDR1 is SGHRS and CDR2 YFSETQ. The CDR3 is 16 residues long. DNA of the CDR3: TGCGCCAGCAGCCCCGGGACAGGGGTCGTGAACACTGAAGCTTTCTTT. It is translated as CASSPGTGVVNTEAFF. The full variable domain, completed using reference TRBV5-1 and TRBJ1-1, is KAGVTQTPRYLIKTRGQQVTLSCSPISGHRSVSWYQQTPGQGLQFLFEYFSETQRNKGNFPGRFSGRQFSNSRSEMNVSTLELGDSALYLCASSPGTGVVNTEAFFGQGTRLTVV.

The V gene is TRBV7-9, the J gene TRBJ2-1, with D possibly TRBD2 on 5 matching bases. CDR3 size: 12 residues. V was shortened by 6 bases and J by 6 bases, with 9 bases between the two germline ends. From germline, CDR1 is SEHNR and CDR2 FQNEAQ (reference sequence). CDR3 coding DNA: TGTGCCAGCAGACTAGGTAGCAATGAGCAGTTCTTC. Translated: CASRLGSNEQFF.

The chain recombines TRBV19 with TRBJ1-1; weak D call: TRBD1 (5 bases). CDR1 is LNHDA and CDR2 is SQIVND in the germline V gene (reference sequence). The CDR3 length is 16 residues. V lost 3 bases, J lost 0 bases, and 14 bases lay in between. In DNA form, the CDR3 reads TGTGCCAGTAGTATGCCGGACAACTCCATGAACACTGAAGCTTTCTTT. This translates into CASSMPDNSMNTEAFF.

The count of this clone is one. The chain is built from TRBV6-5 and TRBJ2-7; D is ambiguous. The CDR3 is 15 residues long. The germline V gene has CDR1 MNHEY and CDR2 SVGAGI. Deletions cut 6 bases from V and 4 bases from J, with 19 bases between. DNA of the CDR3: TGTGCCAGCAGGCCCGGAGATAACTTGAGATACGAGCAGTACTTC. Translating gives CASRPGDNLRYEQYF.